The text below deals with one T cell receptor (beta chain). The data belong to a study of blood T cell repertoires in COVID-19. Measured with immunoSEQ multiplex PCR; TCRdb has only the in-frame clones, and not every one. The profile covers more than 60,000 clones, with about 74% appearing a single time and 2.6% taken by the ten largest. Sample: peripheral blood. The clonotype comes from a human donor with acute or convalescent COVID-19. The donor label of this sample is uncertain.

The CDR3 region is CASSFRGFWDEQYF. The CDR3 coding sequence is TGTGCCAGCAGTTTTCGCGGGTTCTGGGACGAGCAGTACTTC. The chain combines TRBV28 with TRBJ2-7; a weak D match, TRBD2 (5 bases). CDR1 is MDHEN and CDR2 is SYDVKM in the germline V gene. The CDR3 is made up of 14 amino acids. Trimming left V 3 bases short and J 5 bases short, with 14 bases between.